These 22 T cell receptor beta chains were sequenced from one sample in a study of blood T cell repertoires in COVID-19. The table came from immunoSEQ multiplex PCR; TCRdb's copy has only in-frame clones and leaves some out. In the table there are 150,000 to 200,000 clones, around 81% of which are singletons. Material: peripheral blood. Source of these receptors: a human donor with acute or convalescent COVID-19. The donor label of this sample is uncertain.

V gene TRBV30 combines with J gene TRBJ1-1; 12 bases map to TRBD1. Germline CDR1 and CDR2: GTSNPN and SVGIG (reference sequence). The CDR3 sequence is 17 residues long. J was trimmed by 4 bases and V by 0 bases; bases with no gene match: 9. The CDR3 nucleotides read TGTGCCTGGAGTGTATTTGGGACAGGGGGCGCGAGCACTGAAGCTTTCTTT. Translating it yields CAWSVFGTGGASTEAFF.

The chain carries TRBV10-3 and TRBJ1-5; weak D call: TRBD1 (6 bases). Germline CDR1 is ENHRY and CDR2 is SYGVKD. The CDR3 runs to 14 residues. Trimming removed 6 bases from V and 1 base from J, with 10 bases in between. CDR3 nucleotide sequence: TGTGCCATCAGGGAAGACAGGAGCAATCAGCCCCAGCATTTT. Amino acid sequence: CAIREDRSNQPQHF.

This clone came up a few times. The chain's CDR3 is CASSYSLGPWGSNEKLFF. CDR3 sequence (DNA): TGTGCCAGCAGCTATTCATTGGGGCCTTGGGGCAGTAATGAAAAACTGTTTTTT. V and J are TRBV5-6 and TRBJ1-4, with D possibly TRBD1 on 5 matching bases. The CDR3 is 18 residues long. The V and J ends lost 3 bases and 4 bases respectively, with 22 bases between them. Germline loops: CDR1 SGHDT, CDR2 YYEEEE.

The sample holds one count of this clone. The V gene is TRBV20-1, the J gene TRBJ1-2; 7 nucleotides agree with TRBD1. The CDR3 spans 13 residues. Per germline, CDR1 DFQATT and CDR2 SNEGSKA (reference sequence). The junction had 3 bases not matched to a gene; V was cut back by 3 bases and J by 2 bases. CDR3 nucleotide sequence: TGCAGTGCTAGTAAGGGACAGAACTATGGCTACACCTTC. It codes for CSASKGQNYGYTF.

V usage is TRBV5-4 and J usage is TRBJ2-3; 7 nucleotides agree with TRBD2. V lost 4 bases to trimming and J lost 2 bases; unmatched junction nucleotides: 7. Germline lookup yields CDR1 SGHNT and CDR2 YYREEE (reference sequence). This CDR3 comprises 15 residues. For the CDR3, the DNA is TGTGCCAGCAGCGCACCCGGGAGGTTCACAGATACGCAGTATTTT. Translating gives CASSAPGRFTDTQYF.

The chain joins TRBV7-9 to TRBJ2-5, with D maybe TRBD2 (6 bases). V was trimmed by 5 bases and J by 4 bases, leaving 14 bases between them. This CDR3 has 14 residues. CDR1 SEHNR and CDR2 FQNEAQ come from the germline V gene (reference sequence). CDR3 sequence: CASSQTSILETQYF. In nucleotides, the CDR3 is TGTGCCAGCAGCCAAACTAGCATCCTAGAGACCCAGTACTTC. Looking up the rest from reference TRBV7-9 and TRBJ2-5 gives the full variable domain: DTGVSQNPRHKITKRGQNVTFRCDPISEHNRLYWYRQTLGQGPEFLTYFQNEAQLEKSRLLSDRFSAERPKGSFSTLEIQRTEQGDSAMYLCASSQTSILETQYFGPGTRLLVL.

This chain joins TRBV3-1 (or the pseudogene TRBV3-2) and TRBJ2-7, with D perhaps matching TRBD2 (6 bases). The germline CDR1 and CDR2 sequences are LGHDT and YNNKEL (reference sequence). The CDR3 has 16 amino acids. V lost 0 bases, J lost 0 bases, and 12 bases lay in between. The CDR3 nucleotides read TGTGCCAGCAGCCAAGATTCGGCTAGCGCCTCCTACGAGCAGTACTTC. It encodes CASSQDSASASYEQYF.

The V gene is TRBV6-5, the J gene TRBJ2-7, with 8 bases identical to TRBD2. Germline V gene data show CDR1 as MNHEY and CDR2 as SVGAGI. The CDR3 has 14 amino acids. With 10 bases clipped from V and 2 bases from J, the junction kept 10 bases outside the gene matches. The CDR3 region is CATARGGTPYEQYF. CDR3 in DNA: TGTGCCACCGCCCGCGGGGGGACGCCCTACGAGCAGTACTTC.

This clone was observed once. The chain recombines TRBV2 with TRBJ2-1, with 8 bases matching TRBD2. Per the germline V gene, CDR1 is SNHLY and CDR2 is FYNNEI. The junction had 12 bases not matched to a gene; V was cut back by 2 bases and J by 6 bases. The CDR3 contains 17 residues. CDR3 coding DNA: TGTGCCAGCAGTGAAATGTACACCCTTAGCGGGGCCAATGAGCAGTTCTTC. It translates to CASSEMYTLSGANEQFF.

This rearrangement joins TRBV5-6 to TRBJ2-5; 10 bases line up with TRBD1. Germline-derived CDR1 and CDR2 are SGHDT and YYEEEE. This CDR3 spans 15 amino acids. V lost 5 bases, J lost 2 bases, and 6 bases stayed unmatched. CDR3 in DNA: TGTGCCAGCAGTCGGGACAGGGGTTTTCAAGAGACCCAGTACTTC. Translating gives CASSRDRGFQETQYF.

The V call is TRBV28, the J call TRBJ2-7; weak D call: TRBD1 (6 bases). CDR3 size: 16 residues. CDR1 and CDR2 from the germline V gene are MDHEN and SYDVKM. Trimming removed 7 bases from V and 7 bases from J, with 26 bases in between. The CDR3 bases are TGTGCCAGCACCCCCAAGGGGAACAGGGATGCTTTAGAGCAGTACTTC. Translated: CASTPKGNRDALEQYF. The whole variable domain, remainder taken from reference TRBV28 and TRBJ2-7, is DVKVTQSSRYLVKRTGEKVFLECVQDMDHENMFWYRQDPGLGLRLIYFSYDVKMKEKGDIPEGYSVSREKKERFSLILESASTNQTSMYLCASTPKGNRDALEQYFGPGTRLTVT.

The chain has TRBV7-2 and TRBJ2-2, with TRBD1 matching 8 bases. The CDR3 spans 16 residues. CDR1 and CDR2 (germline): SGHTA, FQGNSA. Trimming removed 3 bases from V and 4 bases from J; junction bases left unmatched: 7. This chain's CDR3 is CASSFPGQAGTGELFF. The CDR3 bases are TGTGCCAGCAGCTTTCCGGGACAGGCGGGCACCGGGGAGCTGTTTTTT.

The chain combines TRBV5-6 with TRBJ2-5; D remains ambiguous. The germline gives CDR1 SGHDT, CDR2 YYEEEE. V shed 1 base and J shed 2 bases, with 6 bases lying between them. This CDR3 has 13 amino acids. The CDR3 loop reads CASSLTVQETQYF. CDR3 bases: TGTGCCAGCAGCTTGACTGTACAAGAGACCCAGTACTTC. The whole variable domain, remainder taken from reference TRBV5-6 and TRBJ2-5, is DAGVTQSPTHLIKTRGQQVTLRCSPKSGHDTVSWYQQALGQGPQFIFQYYEEEERQRGNFPDRFSGHQFPNYSSELNVNALLLGDSALYLCASSLTVQETQYFGPGTRLLVL.

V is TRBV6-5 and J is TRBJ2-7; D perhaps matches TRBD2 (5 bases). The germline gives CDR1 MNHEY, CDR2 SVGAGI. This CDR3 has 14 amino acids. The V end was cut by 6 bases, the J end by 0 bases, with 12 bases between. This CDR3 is CASSKDYASYEQYF. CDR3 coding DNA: TGTGCCAGCAGCAAAGACTACGCCTCCTACGAGCAGTACTTC.

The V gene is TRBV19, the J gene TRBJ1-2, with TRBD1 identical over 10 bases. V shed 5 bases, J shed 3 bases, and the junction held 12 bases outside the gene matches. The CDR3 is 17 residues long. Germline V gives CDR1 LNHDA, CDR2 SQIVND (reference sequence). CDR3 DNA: TGTGCCAGTAGTCGACCCTCGGGACAGGGGAGAGACTATGGCTACACCTTC. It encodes CASSRPSGQGRDYGYTF. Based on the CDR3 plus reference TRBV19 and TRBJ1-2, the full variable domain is DGGITQSPKYLFRKEGQNVTLSCEQNLNHDAMYWYRQDPGQGLRLIYYSQIVNDFQKGDIAEGYSVSREKKESFPLTVTSAQKNPTAFYLCASSRPSGQGRDYGYTFGSGTRLTVV.

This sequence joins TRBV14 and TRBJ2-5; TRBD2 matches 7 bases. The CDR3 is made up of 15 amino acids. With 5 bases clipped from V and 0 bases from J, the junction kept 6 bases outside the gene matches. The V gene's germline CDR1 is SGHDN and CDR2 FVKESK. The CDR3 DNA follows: TGTGCCAGCAGCGGCGGGGGAGTGTACCAAGAGACCCAGTACTTC. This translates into CASSGGGVYQETQYF.

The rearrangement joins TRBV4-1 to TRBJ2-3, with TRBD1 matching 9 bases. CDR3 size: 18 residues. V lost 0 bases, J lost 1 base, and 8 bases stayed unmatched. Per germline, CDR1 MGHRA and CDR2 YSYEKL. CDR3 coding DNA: TGCGCCAGCAGCCAAGATAGGGACAGGGATTGGGGCACAGATACGCAGTATTTT. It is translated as CASSQDRDRDWGTDTQYF.

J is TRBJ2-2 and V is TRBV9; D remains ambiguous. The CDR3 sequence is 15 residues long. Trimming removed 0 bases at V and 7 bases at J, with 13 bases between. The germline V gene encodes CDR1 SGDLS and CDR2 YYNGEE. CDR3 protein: CASSVEVRSVGELFF. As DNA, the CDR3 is TGTGCCAGCAGCGTAGAGGTTAGGAGTGTCGGGGAGCTGTTTTTT. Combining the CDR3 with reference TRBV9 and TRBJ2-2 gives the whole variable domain DSGVTQTPKHLITATGQRVTLRCSPRSGDLSVYWYQQSLDQGLQFLIQYYNGEERAKGNILERFSAQQFPDLHSELNLSSLELGDSALYFCASSVEVRSVGELFFGEGSRLTVL.

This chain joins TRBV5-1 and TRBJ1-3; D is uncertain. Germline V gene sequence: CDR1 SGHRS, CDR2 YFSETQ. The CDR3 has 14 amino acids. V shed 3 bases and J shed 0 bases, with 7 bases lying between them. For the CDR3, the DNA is TGCGCCAGCAGCTCCGTATTCTCTGGAAACACCATATATTTT. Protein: CASSSVFSGNTIYF.

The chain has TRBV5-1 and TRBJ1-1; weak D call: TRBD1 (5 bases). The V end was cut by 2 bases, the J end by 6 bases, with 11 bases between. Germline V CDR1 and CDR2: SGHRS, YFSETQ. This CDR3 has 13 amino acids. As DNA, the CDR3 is TGCGCCAGCAGCTTTGGAGGGACCGCTGAAGCTTTCTTT. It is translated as CASSFGGTAEAFF.

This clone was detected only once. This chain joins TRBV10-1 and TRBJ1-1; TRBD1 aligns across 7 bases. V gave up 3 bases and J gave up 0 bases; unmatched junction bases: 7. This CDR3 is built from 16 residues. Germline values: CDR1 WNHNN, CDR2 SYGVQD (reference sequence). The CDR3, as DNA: TGCGCCAGCAGTGACGCGTCAGGGGGGATGAACACTGAAGCTTTCTTT. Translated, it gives CASSDASGGMNTEAFF.

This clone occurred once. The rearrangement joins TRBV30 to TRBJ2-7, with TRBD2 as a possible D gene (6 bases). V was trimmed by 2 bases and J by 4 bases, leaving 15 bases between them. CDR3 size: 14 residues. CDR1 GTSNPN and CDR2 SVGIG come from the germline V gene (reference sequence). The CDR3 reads CAWSSRDGIYEQYF. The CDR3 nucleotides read TGTGCCTGGAGTTCGCGGGACGGAATTTACGAGCAGTACTTC. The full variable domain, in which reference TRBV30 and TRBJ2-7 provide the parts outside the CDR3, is SQTIHQWPATLVQPVGSPLSLECTVEGTSNPNLYWYRQAAGRGLQLLFYSVGIGQISSEVPQNLSASRPQDRQFILSSKKLLLSDSGFYLCAWSSRDGIYEQYFGPGTRLTVT.